Reported below is one T cell receptor (beta chain). Its antigen is unknown. Per-base quality was not reported, and no clone a single base away is much larger than it. The receptor library was made with the immunoSEQ multiplex PCR assay. Held by TCRdb, this immuneACCESS table contains in-frame sequences only and omits some clones. Under half of the omission traces to an unresolved V gene where checked; the cause of the rest is unknown. This sample gives more than 50,000 clones in total; around nine tenths of them show up just once. About 5% of the sample lies in the top ten. The sample originates from a study of technical replicates of blood from a few donors (dated by TCRdb to about 2017). Trimming takes 7 bases off V and 5 bases off J; junction bases not matched to a gene: 5. Reading the germline V gene (reference sequence) gives CDR1 SEHNR and CDR2 FQNEAQ. From the cysteine up to the phenylalanine, the CDR3 has a length of 14 residues. Kept here is only the CDR3 DNA, which spans 42 bases and is read in frame from base 1.

This TCR was recovered from a human donor in good health. Some clones in this sample may be carry-over from other donors' samples. The chain is encoded by TRBV7-9 joined to TRBJ2-1; 10 bases in the junction line up with TRBD2. Source material: PBMCs. The CDR3 is CASKLAGDNNEQFF. Read as DNA, the sequence is TGTGCCAGCAAGCTAGCGGGAGATAACAATGAGCAGTTCTTC.